These T cell receptor beta chains were read from a single sample in a study of PD-1 blockade in classical Hodgkin lymphoma. Generated by immunoSEQ multiplex PCR, the TCRdb table keeps only in-frame clones and is missing some. This repertoire shows 50,000 to 65,000 clones, approximately 90% found once; its top ten account for 6.5% to 9.5%. This material consisted of peripheral blood mononuclear cells (PBMCs), taken before the fourth cycle of nivolumab. These receptors came from a human donor with classical Hodgkin lymphoma. Each CDR3 is given with its conserved first and last residue. The D gene is left open where the match is weak. Only some rows state a clone size, as once, few, many or a class for expanded clones.

TRBV19,NA,TRBJ1-2,NA,TGTGCCAGTAGTATATGGGTCCACCAGGATGGCTACACCTTC,CASSIWVHQDGYTF
TRBV21-1,NA,TRBJ2-5,NA,TGTGCCAGCAGCAAAACAGGACTAGCGGGGCAAGAGACCCAGTACTTC,CASSKTGLAGQETQYF
TRBV7-9,NA,TRBJ1-5,TRBD1,TGTGCCAGCAGCCCGGGACAGGGCGGGCAGCCCCAGCATTTT,CASSPGQGGQPQHF
TRBV11-3,NA,TRBJ1-6,NA,TGTGCCAGCAGCACCCGGGGGGGGCCCCTCCACTTT,CASSTRGGPLHF
TRBV19,NA,TRBJ2-1,NA,TGTGCCAGTAGTCTGATAGCAGAGAGCTCCTACAATGAGCAGTTCTTC,CASSLIAESSYNEQFF
TRBV27,once,TRBJ2-7,TRBD2,TGTGCCAGCAGTTTATTTTCTAGCGGGGGACGGGGCGGCGAGCAGTACTTC,CASSLFSSGGRGGEQYF
TRBV19,NA,TRBJ2-7,NA,TGTGCCAGTAGTATAGTAGCCGGTTACGAGCAGTACTTC,CASSIVAGYEQYF
TRBV2,NA,TRBJ2-7,TRBD2,TGTGCCAGCAGCCCTAGCGGGGGTTTCTACGAGCAGTACTTC,CASSPSGGFYEQYF
TRBV18,NA,TRBJ2-3,NA,TGTGCCAGCTCACCCAACTACCTCGGGAGAGACACAGATACGCAGTATTTT,CASSPNYLGRDTDTQYF
TRBV30,NA,TRBJ2-5,NA,TGTGCCTGGAGTGTAAAGGGAAGCCAGTACTTC,CAWSVKGSQYF
TRBV5-4,NA,TRBJ2-1,NA,TGTGCCAGCAGCTGGGGGGGGACAGACTACAATGAGCAGTTCTTC,CASSWGGTDYNEQFF
TRBV4-2,NA,TRBJ2-7,TRBD2,TGTGCCAGCAGCCGAACCGGGACTAGCAGCGAGCAGTACTTC,CASSRTGTSSEQYF
TRBV28,NA,TRBJ2-1,TRBD2,TGTGCCAGCAGTTTATGGCTAGCGGGGTTTGGTGAGCAGTTCTTC,CASSLWLAGFGEQFF
TRBV28,NA,TRBJ2-7,NA,TGTGCCAGCAGTTTTTCCCTGGGTGAGGACTACGAGCAGTACTTC,CASSFSLGEDYEQYF
TRBV23-1,NA,TRBJ2-1,NA,TGCGCCAGCAGTCCGAATGCGGACTTTCCGAGCTCCTACAATGAGCAGTTCTTC,CASSPNADFPSSYNEQFF
TRBV28,NA,TRBJ2-7,TRBD2,TGTGCCAGCAGCGTTTTTACTAGCGGACTACCCTACGAGCAGTACTTC,CASSVFTSGLPYEQYF
TRBV28,NA,TRBJ2-7,NA,TGTGCCAGCAGTTTTGGACACTCCACCTACGAGCAGTACTTC,CASSFGHSTYEQYF
TRBV7-6,NA,TRBJ2-1,NA,TGTGCCAGCAGCTTAGGGCCGGGACCAGGGGTTTACAATGAGCAGTTCTTC,CASSLGPGPGVYNEQFF
TRBV5-1,NA,TRBJ2-1,TRBD1,TGCGCCAGCAGCTCAGGACAGGGGGCGTACAATGAGCAGTTCTTC,CASSSGQGAYNEQFF
TRBV11-2,once,TRBJ2-7,NA,TGTGCCAGCAGACCTGGGGGCGCCTACGAGCAGTACTTC,CASRPGGAYEQYF
TRBV7-3,NA,TRBJ2-7,NA,TGTGCCAGCAGCTTACAGGGGGGCTACGAGCAGTACTTC,CASSLQGGYEQYF
TRBV7-7,NA,TRBJ2-5,NA,TGTGCTAGCAGCTTAACACGTTTGCGGGGCGGTAGGCAAGAGACCCAGTACTTC,CASSLTRLRGGRQETQYF
TRBV29-1,NA,TRBJ2-7,TRBD2,TGCAGCGTTGTACCCGGGACTAGCGTCAACTCCTACGAGCAGTACTTC,CSVVPGTSVNSYEQYF
TRBV7-9,NA,TRBJ2-1,NA,TGTGCCAGCAGCTACATGGGGGACGGCATCTACAATGAGCAGTTCTTC,CASSYMGDGIYNEQFF
TRBV19,NA,TRBJ1-2,NA,TGTGCCAGTAGTCCCCGGGACCGAGGCTATGGCTACACCTTC,CASSPRDRGYGYTF
TRBV7-3,NA,TRBJ2-1,NA,TGTGCCAGCAGCTTATCGGCGGGACCTTATGGTTACAATGAGCAGTTCTTC,CASSLSAGPYGYNEQFF
TRBV6-1,NA,TRBJ2-1,NA,TGTGCCAGCGTAGGATTAAGCTCCTACAATGAGCAGTTCTTC,CASVGLSSYNEQFF
TRBV10-2,NA,TRBJ1-2,NA,TGCGCCAGCAGTTCAGGGAACTATGGCTACACCTTC,CASSSGNYGYTF
TRBV28,NA,TRBJ1-2,NA,TGTGCCAGCAGCCAAGCTCAGGACACCAACTATGGCTACACCTTC,CASSQAQDTNYGYTF
TRBV21-1,once,TRBJ1-3,NA,TGTGCCAGCAGCCCCCGACAGACCTCTGGAAACACCATATATTTT,CASSPRQTSGNTIYF
TRBV19,NA,TRBJ1-5,NA,TGTGCCAGTAGTAAATTTAACAGGGTTAATCAGCCCCAGCATTTT,CASSKFNRVNQPQHF
TRBV10-1,NA,TRBJ2-2,NA,TGCGCCAGCAGTGAGTCGGGGAGGATCGGGGAGCTGTTTTTT,CASSESGRIGELFF
TRBV19,few,TRBJ1-1,NA,TGTGCCAGTAGTATATATGGTGAGGGGGGGACTGAAGCTTTCTTT,CASSIYGEGGTEAFF
TRBV4-1,NA,TRBJ1-4,TRBD1,TGCGCCAGCAGCCAAGACCAAACAGGGGTTCGTGAAAAACTGTTTTTT,CASSQDQTGVREKLFF
TRBV10-3,NA,TRBJ2-3,NA,TGTGCCATCAGTGATCTAGTGGCGGATACGCAGTATTTT,CAISDLVADTQYF
TRBV28,NA,TRBJ1-4,NA,TGTGCCAGCAGTTTGTTAGCGGGGCGAAATGAAAAACTGTTTTTT,CASSLLAGRNEKLFF
TRBV4-1,NA,TRBJ2-5,NA,TGCACCAGCAGCCAAGACTTCGGGACGGGAGTACGGGAGACCCAGTACTTC,CTSSQDFGTGVRETQYF
TRBV28,NA,TRBJ2-1,NA,TGTGCCAGCAGTAGTGTCCGCCTCGTGGTCACGTTCTTC,CASSSVRLVVTFF
TRBV30,few,TRBJ1-1,NA,TGTGCCTGGAGTGAGGCAGTGAGCATGAACACTGAAGCTTTCTTT,CAWSEAVSMNTEAFF
TRBV11-2,NA,TRBJ2-2,TRBD2,TGTGCCAGCAGCTTAGGGCTTAGCGGGAGTATCGGGGAGCTGTTTTTT,CASSLGLSGSIGELFF
TRBV11-2,NA,TRBJ2-7,TRBD1,TGTGCCAGCAGCTTAGATCCGACAGGGATCTACGAGCAGTACTTC,CASSLDPTGIYEQYF
TRBV6-5,NA,TRBJ2-5,NA,TGTGCCAGCAGTTACTCGCCTGGGACGGGAGAAGAGACCCAGTACTTC,CASSYSPGTGEETQYF
TRBV6-4,few,TRBJ2-1,NA,TGTGCCAGCAGCAGTGGGGTATGGGGGGACACTGAGCAGTTCTTC,CASSSGVWGDTEQFF
TRBV28,NA,TRBJ2-3,NA,TGTGCCAGCAGGGGCACAGATACGCAGTATTTT,CASRGTDTQYF
TRBV28,NA,TRBJ2-6,TRBD2,TGTGCCAGCAGTCCGCTAGCGGGGTTCGGCTCTGGGGCCAACGTCCTGACTTTC,CASSPLAGFGSGANVLTF
TRBV4-1,few,TRBJ2-7,NA,TGCGCCAGCAGCCAAGATCCAGGGTGGGTCTACGAGCAGTACTTC,CASSQDPGWVYEQYF
TRBV7-9,NA,TRBJ1-3,NA,TGTGCCAGCAGCCCTCCCCTAGCAGCAGGGCCCGGGGCTGGAAACACCATATATTTT,CASSPPLAAGPGAGNTIYF
TRBV19,NA,TRBJ2-7,TRBD1,TGTGCCAGTAGTGCCGGGACAGGGGGCTACGAGCAGTACTTC,CASSAGTGGYEQYF
TRBV5-1,NA,TRBJ2-1,TRBD1,TGCGCCAGCAGCTTCTCACGACAGGGTGGAAATGAGCAGTTCTTC,CASSFSRQGGNEQFF
TRBV29-1,NA,TRBJ2-5,TRBD1,TGCAGCGCCCAAGAGGGGACAGCGGCGACCCAGTACTTC,CSAQEGTAATQYF
TRBV7-2,NA,TRBJ2-7,TRBD2,TGTGCCAGCAGCTTAAGAATTTGGGGGGGAAGCTCCTACGAGCAGTACTTC,CASSLRIWGGSSYEQYF
TRBV5-8,few,TRBJ2-3,TRBD2,TGTGCCAGCAGCTCAGGACTAGTCGCCCCAGATACGCAGTATTTT,CASSSGLVAPDTQYF
TRBV2,NA,TRBJ2-2,TRBD2,TGTGCCAGCAGTGAAAGGTCCATAGCGGGGGACACCGGGGAGCTGTTTTTT,CASSERSIAGDTGELFF
TRBV27,NA,TRBJ2-5,NA,TGTGCCAGCAGTTTATTGTCTGTTCCAGAGACCCAGTACTTC,CASSLLSVPETQYF